The 15 T cell receptor beta chains below come from one sample, sequenced in a study of T cells in women clearing cervical HPV infection. TCRdb keeps only in-frame clones here, not all; method: immunoSEQ multiplex PCR. The sample includes roughly 40,000 clones. The specimen was blood buffy coat. These receptors were taken from a woman aged 18 to 75 with a cervical HPV16 infection that either progressed to CIN3+ or cleared (not recorded which).

Concerning this clone: The read ends 3 residues before the CDR3 terminus; that terminus is restored from the germline J gene. This sequence joins TRBV19 and TRBJ2-4; maybe TRBD1 (6 bases). The CDR3 spans 13 residues. The germline V gene has CDR1 LNHDA and CDR2 SQIVND (reference sequence). CDR3 DNA (partial): TGTGCCAGTAGTATGGGAACAGGGCGAGGT. Translating gives CASSMGTGRG. The CDR3 as a whole reads CASSMGTGRGQYF.

Comment on this clone: Read sequence stops 3 residues before the CDR3 end, and the germline J gene provides the missing end. J is TRBJ2-2 and V is TRBV12-3 or TRBV12-4; D gene ambiguous. Trimming removed 7 bases at V and 5 bases at J, with 14 bases between. The CDR3 covers 14 residues. CDR3 sequence: CASTPAGFTGELFF. The DNA read from the CDR3 is TGTGCCAGCACTCCGGCAGGTTTTACCGGGGAG.

A word on this clone: The read ends 3 residues early relative to the CDR3; the germline J gene fills the gap. V gene TRBV30 combines with J gene TRBJ2-7, with TRBD1 matching over 8 bases. The V gene's germline CDR1 is GTSNPN and CDR2 SVGIG (reference sequence). The ends lost 6 bases at V and 2 bases at J; junction bases unmatched: 6. This CDR3 region has 13 residues. CDR3 DNA (partial): TGTGCCTGCCACGGACAGGGTGCCTACGAG. Translating gives CACHGQGAYE. The whole CDR3 sequence is CACHGQGAYEQYF.

Details on this clone: The read falls 3 residues short of the CDR3 end, and the missing part is taken from the germline J gene. The chain couples TRBV19 to TRBJ2-3; 9 positions agree with TRBD2. V was pared by 8 bases and J by 3 bases, with 9 bases of the junction left unmatched. This CDR3 region has 15 residues. Germline CDR1 and CDR2: LNHDA and SQIVND (reference sequence). Incomplete CDR3 DNA: TGTGCCAGTTGTGAAGCGGGAGGCGGAACAGATACG. As protein: CASCEAGGGTDT. The entire CDR3 reads CASCEAGGGTDTQYF.

To note about this clone: The read finishes 3 residues shy of the CDR3 end, and the germline J gene is used to complete it. The chain is built from TRBV20-1 and TRBJ2-2; no definite D call. Germline loops: CDR1 DFQATT, CDR2 SNEGSKA (reference sequence). The V gene lost 1 base and the J gene lost 6 bases, with 15 bases spanning the gap. There are 15 residues in the CDR3. The CDR3 reads CSARADLPPAGELFF. The part of the CDR3 DNA that was read is TGCAGTGCTAGAGCCGACTTACCCCCCGCCGGGGAG.

Of note for this clone: The read comes to an end 3 residues before the CDR3 does, leaving the germline J gene to fill in the end. The J gene is TRBJ1-2, the V gene TRBV6-2 or TRBV6-3, with 10 bases lining up with TRBD1. J gave up 4 bases and V 8 bases, and 16 bases lay outside the gene matches. The germline V gene encodes CDR1 MNHEY and CDR2 SVGEGT. The CDR3 consists of 17 residues. CDR3 protein: CASSPIIPGQGIYGYTF. Partial CDR3 DNA: TGTGCCAGCTCACCGATTATACCGGGACAGGGGATCTATGGC.

A word on this clone: The read ends 3 residues shy of where the CDR3 ends; the end is completed using the germline J gene. The rearrangement uses TRBV7-7 and TRBJ2-2; tentatively, D is TRBD2 (6 bases). This CDR3 is 15 amino acids long. Germline V gene sequence: CDR1 SSHAT, CDR2 FNYEAQ (reference sequence). Incomplete CDR3 DNA: TGTGCCAGCAGCTTAGGATTCGGGGGTGTAGAGAAG. Amino acids: CASSLGFGGVEK. The whole CDR3 sequence is CASSLGFGGVEKLFF.

In the case of this clone: The sequenced fragment ends 3 residues before the CDR3 boundary, so the rest is inferred from the germline J gene. J is TRBJ2-1 and V is TRBV18; a possible D gene is TRBD1 (5 bases). The CDR3 has 14 amino acids. The V end was cut by 3 bases, the J end by 3 bases, with 9 bases between. Per the germline V gene, CDR1 is KGHSH and CDR2 is LQKENI. CDR3 residues: CASSPRDSYNEQFF. The sequenced part of the CDR3 DNA is TGTGCCAGCTCACCTCGCGACAGCTACAATGAG. The full variable domain, its missing parts supplied by reference TRBV18 and TRBJ2-1, is NAGVMQNPRHLVRRRGQEARLRCSPMKGHSHVYWYRQLPEEGLKFMVYLQKENIIDESGMPKERFSAEFPKEGPSILRIQQVVRGDSAAYFCASSPRDSYNEQFFGPGTRLTVL.

A remark on this clone: The junction does not match germline at one end; this may be a read error. The read falls 3 residues short of the CDR3 end, and the missing part is taken from the germline J gene. Additional DNA sequences in this sample encode the identical CDR3. The chain combines TRBV5-1 with TRBJ1-3; D is perhaps TRBD1 (6 bases). This CDR3 has 14 residues. Germline V gene data show CDR1 as SGHRS and CDR2 as YFSETQ. CDR3: CASSPQGSGNTIYF. The sequenced CDR3 bases are TGCGCCAGCAGCCCTCAGGGGTCCGGAAACACG.

A word on this clone: The read ends 3 residues shy of where the CDR3 ends; the end is completed using the germline J gene. The gene calls are TRBV10-2 and TRBJ2-3; D perhaps matches TRBD1 (6 bases). Germline assignment: CDR1 WSHSY and CDR2 SAAADI. There are 14 residues in the CDR3. The V and J ends lost 2 bases and 1 base respectively, with 7 bases between them. CDR3 sequence: CASSEEGGTDTQYF. CDR3 DNA (partial): TGCGCCAGCAGTGAGGAGGGGGGCACAGATACG.

Details on this clone: The read ends 3 residues early relative to the CDR3; the germline J gene fills the gap. The gene calls are TRBV9 and TRBJ2-6; perhaps TRBD1 as D (6 bases). The CDR3 runs to 18 residues. Germline V gene data show CDR1 as SGDLS and CDR2 as YYNGEE. V dropped 0 bases and J dropped 2 bases, with 15 bases sitting between them. CDR3 DNA, as far as it was read: TGTGCCAGCAGCGTAGCTGGAACAGGGCGGGCTGGGGCCAACGTC. Translating it yields CASSVAGTGRAGANV. The entire CDR3 protein reads CASSVAGTGRAGANVLTF.

A word on this clone: The read is 3 residues too short to cover the CDR3 end, so that end is filled in from the germline J gene. The chain recombines TRBV2 with TRBJ1-5; 9 nucleotides line up with TRBD1. Germline V gene sequence: CDR1 SNHLY, CDR2 FYNNEI. The length of the CDR3 is 12 residues. The covered CDR3 bases are TGTGCCAGCAAGGCGGACAGGGGACCC. Its protein is CASKADRGP. The whole CDR3 sequence is CASKADRGPQHF.

Comments on this clone: Sequencing ends 3 residues short of the CDR3 end; the germline J gene provides the rest. The chain combines TRBV19 with TRBJ1-2, with TRBD1 as a possible D gene (5 bases). The CDR3 has 16 residues. Germline assignment: CDR1 LNHDA and CDR2 SQIVND (reference sequence). The DNA read from the CDR3 is TGTGCCAGTAGTATTGGGGCTAGTGTAGCCAAAAACATC. The encoded protein is CASSIGASVAKNI. The full CDR3 protein is CASSIGASVAKNIYTF.

The sequenced part of the CDR3 DNA is TGTGCCAGCAGCCACGGACAGGGGAATTATGGC. The encoded protein is CASSHGQGNYG. The whole CDR3 reads CASSHGQGNYGYTF. The chain couples TRBV7-8 to TRBJ1-2; 9 bases line up with TRBD1. The missing CDR3 end, 3 residues past where the read stops, is filled in from the germline J gene. Trimming cost V 5 bases and J 5 bases; bases outside gene matches: 6. Germline-derived CDR1 and CDR2 are SGHVS and FQNEAQ. The CDR3 is made up of 14 amino acids.

A word on this clone: Read data end 3 residues before the CDR3 end; the end is taken from the germline J gene. The J gene is TRBJ2-3, the V gene TRBV6-2 or TRBV6-3; 9 bases line up with TRBD2. Germline values: CDR1 MNHEY, CDR2 SVGEGT. The CDR3 spans 14 residues. V gave up 6 bases and J gave up 5 bases; unmatched junction bases: 6. This chain's CDR3 is CASRPSGKIDTQYF. Incomplete CDR3 DNA: TGTGCCAGCAGACCTAGCGGGAAAATAGATACG.